This T cell receptor beta chain was sequenced for a study of cytotoxic CD8 clonotypes in ibrutinib-treated CLL. Findings and limits, study-wide: Public clonotypes, an uncommon group, contracted or remained stable on treatment.

The table came from immunoSEQ multiplex PCR; TCRdb's copy has only in-frame clones and leaves some out. The repertoire holds 7,900 or so clones, 65% to 85% seen once, with about 3.7% in the top ten. On this clone itself: The antigen is not known.

Germline V lookup: CDR1 MDHEN, CDR2 SYDVKM. The CDR3 consists of 14 residues. Germline trimming cut 6 bases from V and 4 bases from J; bases unmatched to any gene: 7. The chain links TRBV28 to TRBJ1-2; 8 nucleotides agree with TRBD1. The source of this sequence is a human donor with chronic lymphocytic leukemia. The material was PBMCs, obtained before ibrutinib treatment. The CDR3, as DNA: TGTGCCAGCAGGGGACAGGTACAAATCTATGGCTACACCTTC. It translates to CASRGQVQIYGYTF.